The present T cell receptor (beta chain) was sequenced within a study of blood T cell repertoires in COVID-19. During active infection, Seattle patients enrolled and were then monitored through disease. V was pared by 2 bases and J by 4 bases, with 9 bases of the junction left unmatched. This CDR3 has 18 residues. Germline values: CDR1 SGHNT, CDR2 YYREEE (reference sequence). Using immunoSEQ multiplex PCR, the repertoire was profiled, and TCRdb retains in-frame clones only, with some absent. The repertoire holds roughly 190,000 clones, roughly 80% seen once, with approximately 10% in the top ten. There are a few counts of this clone.

V gene TRBV5-4 combines with J gene TRBJ2-2; TRBD2 matches at 12 bases. The sequencing sample was made of peripheral blood. The TCR was taken from a woman in her thirties or forties with COVID-19, enrolled during active disease. The CDR3 sequence: CASSFPLAGGPGTGELFF. CDR3 sequence (DNA): TGTGCCAGCAGCTTCCCCCTAGCGGGGGGGCCGGGCACCGGGGAGCTGTTTTTT.